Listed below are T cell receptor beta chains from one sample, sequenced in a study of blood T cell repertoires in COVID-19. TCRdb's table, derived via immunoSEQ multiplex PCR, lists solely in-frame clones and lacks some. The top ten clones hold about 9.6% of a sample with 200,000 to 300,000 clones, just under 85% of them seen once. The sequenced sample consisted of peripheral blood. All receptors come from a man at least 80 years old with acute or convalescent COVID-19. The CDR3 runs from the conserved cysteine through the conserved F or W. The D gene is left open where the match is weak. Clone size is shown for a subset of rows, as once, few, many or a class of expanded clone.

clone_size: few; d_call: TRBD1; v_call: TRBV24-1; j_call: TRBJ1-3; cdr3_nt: TGTGCCACCAGTGATCCCGGGACAGACTCTGGAAACACCATATATTTT; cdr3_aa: CATSDPGTDSGNTIYF
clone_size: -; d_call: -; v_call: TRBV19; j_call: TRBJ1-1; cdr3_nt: TGTGCCAGTAGTATAAGGGACTCCCCCGGGGCTGAAGCTTTCTTT; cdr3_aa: CASSIRDSPGAEAFF
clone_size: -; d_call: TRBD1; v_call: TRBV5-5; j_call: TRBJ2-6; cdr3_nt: TGTGCCAGCAGCTGGGGACAGGGGGGCTCTGGGGCCAACGTCCTGACTTTC; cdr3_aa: CASSWGQGGSGANVLTF
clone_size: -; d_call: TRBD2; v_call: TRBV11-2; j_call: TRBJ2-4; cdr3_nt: TGTGCCAGCAGCTTAGATCTAGCGGGGGGGCCTAGGGACATTCAGTACTTC; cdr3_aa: CASSLDLAGGPRDIQYF
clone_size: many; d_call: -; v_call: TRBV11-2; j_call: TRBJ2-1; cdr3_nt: TGTGCCAGCAGCCCACCAGGAGGGCGGTACAATGAGCAGTTCTTC; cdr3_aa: CASSPPGGRYNEQFF
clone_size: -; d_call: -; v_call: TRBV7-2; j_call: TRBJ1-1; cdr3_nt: TGTGCCAGCAGCGACCCACTCCCCGGGCGGGGTCCTGAAGCTTTCTTT; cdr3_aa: CASSDPLPGRGPEAFF
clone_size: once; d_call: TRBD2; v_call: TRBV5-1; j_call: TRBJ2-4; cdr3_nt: TGCGCCAGCAGCTTGGCCCTACAAGGCGGGGGAAACATTCAGTACTTC; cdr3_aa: CASSLALQGGGNIQYF
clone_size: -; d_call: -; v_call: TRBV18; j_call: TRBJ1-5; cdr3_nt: TGTGCCAGCTCACCATCTTACAATCAGCCCCAGCATTTT; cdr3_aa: CASSPSYNQPQHF
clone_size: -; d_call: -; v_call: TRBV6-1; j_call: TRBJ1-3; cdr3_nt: TGTGCCAGCAGTGAAACGACCAAGAGGATTGGAAACACCATATATTTT; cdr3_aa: CASSETTKRIGNTIYF
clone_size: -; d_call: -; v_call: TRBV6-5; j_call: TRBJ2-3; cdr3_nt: TGTGCCAGCTCGAGCCGCGGGACTTCTCTGTATACGCAGTATTTT; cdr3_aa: CASSSRGTSLYTQYF
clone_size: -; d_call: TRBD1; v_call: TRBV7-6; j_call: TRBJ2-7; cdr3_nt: TGTGCCAGCAGCTTAGAAGGGACAGGGGCAGGGGAGCAGTACTTC; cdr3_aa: CASSLEGTGAGEQYF
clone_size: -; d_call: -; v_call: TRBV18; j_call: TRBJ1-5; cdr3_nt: TGTGCCAGCTCACCAACAGGAACCCAGCCCCAGCATTTT; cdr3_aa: CASSPTGTQPQHF
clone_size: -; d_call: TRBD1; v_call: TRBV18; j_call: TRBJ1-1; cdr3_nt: TGTGCCAGCTCACCACAGACAGGGCTGAACACTGAAGCTTTCTTT; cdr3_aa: CASSPQTGLNTEAFF
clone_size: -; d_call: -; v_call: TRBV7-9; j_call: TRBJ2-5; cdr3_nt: TGTGCCAGCAGCCCGGGCGTGGGGAGAGAGACCCAGTACTTC; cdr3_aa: CASSPGVGRETQYF
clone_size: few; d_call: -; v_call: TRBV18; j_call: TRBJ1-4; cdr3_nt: TGTGCCAGCTCCCCGGGACAAGGGGAACTGTTTTTT; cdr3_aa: CASSPGQGELFF
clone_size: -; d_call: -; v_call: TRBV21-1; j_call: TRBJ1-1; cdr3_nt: TGTGCCAGCACCCCTAGGTCGGGTCGACGGGCTTTCTTT; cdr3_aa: CASTPRSGRRAFF